This TCR beta chain emerged from a study of blood T cell repertoires in COVID-19. About the research overall: Samples representing acute and convalescent COVID-19 were sourced from the United States, Italy and Spain. The cDNA or gDNA used as material had been derived from T cells, B-cell-depleted T cells, or PBMCs.

Methods used by the authors: Counts of nucleated cells, estimated from reference gene primer amplification, were obtained. Repertoires were generated with immunoSEQ multiplex PCR, while TCRdb's copy carries only in-frame clones and drops some. V and J calls plus clone size are reproduced from that table; the DNA served to infer D and trimming. This table holds about 38,000 clones, 90% found once. The germline V gene has CDR1 MDHEN and CDR2 SYDVKM. The V end lost 8 bases, the J end lost 2 bases, and 7 bases lay between the germline ends. This CDR3 region has 11 residues. The sample taken for sequencing was peripheral blood. This clonotype was sampled from a man between 60 and 75 years old with active or convalescent COVID-19. The rearrangement links TRBV28 to TRBJ2-7; D is unclear. CDR3 DNA: TGTGCCAGCCTAGGAACCTACGAGCAGTACTTC. Translated: CASLGTYEQYF.